A selection of T cell receptor beta chains follows, all from one sample in a study of vaccination and CD4 T cells after COVID-19. These receptors' targets are unknown. One entry per CDR3 protein results from TCRdb running MiXCR on the PCR reads. This sample has about 20,000 distinct CDR3 sequences, with 60% to 75% found just once. The sample consisted of CD4+ T cells from blood, cultured in vitro. All receptors derive from a human donor who had recovered from COVID-19. CDR3s include the opening cysteine and the closing phenylalanine or tryptophan. D genes are given only for firm matches. Some rows have no size entry. The others give once, few or many, or a class for an expanded clone.

d_gene	v_gene	abundance	j_gene	CDR3aa	CDR3nt
TRBD1	TRBV12-3/TRBV12-4	.	TRBJ1-5	CASSGGTGGTSQPQHF	TGTGCCAGCAGTGGCGGGACAGGGGGGACCTCGCAGCCCCAGCATTTT
.	TRBV25-1	.	TRBJ1-2	CASSALAGVGYTF	TGTGCCAGCAGTGCCCTCGCAGGGGTCGGCTACACCTTC
.	TRBV6-5	once	TRBJ1-2	CASSYLSAGVDYGYTF	TGTGCCAGCAGTTACTTAAGTGCAGGAGTCGACTATGGCTACACCTTC
TRBD1	TRBV20-1	.	TRBJ1-2	CSARTGGDYGYTF	TGCAGTGCTAGGACAGGGGGTGACTATGGCTACACCTTC
TRBD1	TRBV7-3	.	TRBJ1-1	CASTLMGQANTEAFF	TGTGCCAGCACCCTGATGGGACAGGCTAACACTGAAGCTTTCTTT
.	TRBV19	.	TRBJ1-2	CASMVPASYGYTF	TGTGCCAGCATGGTGCCCGCAAGCTATGGCTACACCTTC
TRBD1	TRBV19	once	TRBJ1-1	CASSPQRGQGPTEAFF	TGTGCCAGTAGTCCCCAAAGGGGGCAGGGTCCCACTGAAGCTTTCTTT
.	TRBV15	.	TRBJ1-3	CATSLGALGNTIYF	TGTGCCACCAGTCTCGGAGCACTTGGAAACACCATATATTTT
.	TRBV15	.	TRBJ1-5	CATSRVGQHDQPQHF	TGTGCCACCAGCAGAGTGGGTCAGCACGATCAGCCCCAGCATTTT
TRBD1	TRBV15	medium-sized	TRBJ1-2	CATSRDYIRTGGFGGYTF	TGTGCCACCAGCAGAGATTACATTAGGACAGGGGGATTTGGAGGCTACACCTTC
.	TRBV25-1	.	TRBJ2-5	CASSDRGVGTQYF	TGTGCCAGCAGTGACAGGGGCGTCGGGACCCAGTACTTC
.	TRBV20-1	few	TRBJ1-5	CSARVPDRPNQPQHF	TGCAGTGCTCGGGTTCCTGACAGGCCCAATCAGCCCCAGCATTTT
.	TRBV20-1	once	TRBJ1-6	CSARETGWNSPLHF	TGCAGTGCTAGAGAAACAGGGTGGAATTCACCCCTCCACTTT
.	TRBV25-1	.	TRBJ1-2	CASSGVGIDYGYTF	TGTGCCAGCAGTGGTGTAGGGATAGACTATGGCTACACCTTC
TRBD1	TRBV2	.	TRBJ1-1	CASSLGQVGTEAFF	TGTGCCAGCAGTTTGGGACAGGTGGGCACTGAAGCTTTCTTT
.	TRBV19	.	TRBJ2-2	CASSNWRRGTGELFF	TGTGCCAGTAGTAATTGGAGGAGAGGCACCGGGGAGCTGTTTTTT
.	TRBV5-1	.	TRBJ1-1	CASSVAGIGETFF	TGCGCCAGCAGCGTGGCCGGGATAGGGGAAACTTTCTTT
.	TRBV11-3	few	TRBJ2-1	CASSYQDSYNEQFF	TGTGCCAGCAGCTACCAAGACAGTTACAATGAGCAGTTCTTC
.	TRBV4-2	.	TRBJ2-7	CASSQDSRAGSYEQYF	TGTGCCAGCAGCCAAGATTCCAGGGCAGGTTCCTACGAGCAGTACTTC
TRBD2	TRBV30	.	TRBJ2-1	CAWAGTSVYNEQFF	TGTGCCTGGGCCGGGACTAGCGTTTACAATGAGCAGTTCTTC
.	TRBV4-3	.	TRBJ1-1	CASSQEDSANGAFF	TGCGCCAGCAGCCAAGAAGACTCAGCTAATGGGGCTTTCTTT
.	TRBV7-6	.	TRBJ2-7	CASSPTVRGEQYF	TGTGCCAGCAGCCCAACAGTGAGGGGCGAGCAGTACTTC
.	TRBV19	.	TRBJ1-2	CASSPGLGGYTF	TGTGCCAGTAGTCCCGGTTTGGGTGGCTACACCTTC
.	TRBV7-3	.	TRBJ2-2	CASSYSGQTNTGELFF	TGTGCCAGCAGCTACTCGGGACAAACGAACACCGGGGAGCTGTTTTTT